The entry that follows covers one TCR beta chain sequence. Its antigen remains unknown. Healthy HIV-negative adults with no recent acute infections or vaccinations were recruited as donors. The record originates from a study of shared clonotypes between healthy human individuals. Study-wide results and caveats: The genetic and exposure-history diversity represented was limited by few donors. Rarefaction gave evidence that sorted-subset sequencing remained incomplete despite large depth.

Using immunoSEQ multiplex PCR, the repertoire was profiled, and TCRdb retains in-frame clones only, with some absent. Here the sample spans roughly 700,000 clones, 80% to 95% being singletons. The V and J ends lost 0 bases and 0 bases respectively, with 9 bases between them. The CDR3 extends over 15 amino acids. Germline V lookup: CDR1 SGHDT, CDR2 YYEEEE. The chain combines TRBV5-6 with TRBJ1-2; the D is unclear. This clonotype originated in a man aged 18 to 30 in good health. Some clones in this sample may be carry-over from other donors' samples. Sequenced input: memory CD8+ T cells from PBMCs. Described subset: CD45RO+ cells pooled with CCR7-negative TemRA cells. The DNA for the CDR3 is TGTGCCAGCAGCTTGGATCGGAGGCCTAACTATGGCTACACCTTC. Translation gives CASSLDRRPNYGYTF. The variable domain in full, with the rest retrieved from reference TRBV5-6 and TRBJ1-2, is DAGVTQSPTHLIKTRGQQVTLRCSPKSGHDTVSWYQQALGQGPQFIFQYYEEEERQRGNFPDRFSGHQFPNYSSELNVNALLLGDSALYLCASSLDRRPNYGYTFGSGTRLTVV.